A selection of T cell receptor beta chains follows, all from one sample in a study of blood T cell repertoires in COVID-19. The method was immunoSEQ multiplex PCR; TCRdb's version includes in-frame clones alone and lacks a portion of them. Of more than 200,000 clones in the sample, roughly 89% were seen once. Sequencing used PBMCs or T cells enriched from blood (not recorded which). The receptors were sampled from a woman in her 30s who had recovered from COVID-19. Both conserved end residues are part of each CDR3. Each record gives: J gene, D gene, clone size, V gene, CDR3 protein, CDR3 DNA. The D gene is left open where the match is weak. Clone size appears in some rows only: once, few, many, or a class for an expanded clone.

J gene: TRBJ2-2; D gene: TRBD1; clone size: .; V gene: TRBV4-3; CDR3 protein: CASSPRPHRGYTGELFF; CDR3 DNA: TGCGCCAGCAGCCCAAGACCCCACAGGGGATACACCGGGGAGCTGTTTTTT
J gene: TRBJ2-7; D gene: .; clone size: .; V gene: TRBV7-9; CDR3 protein: CASSHVAEQYF; CDR3 DNA: TGTGCCAGCAGCCACGTGGCAGAGCAGTACTTC
J gene: TRBJ1-1; D gene: .; clone size: .; V gene: TRBV7-3; CDR3 protein: CASSPTTPSTEAFF; CDR3 DNA: TGTGCCAGCAGCCCGACGACCCCTAGCACTGAAGCTTTCTTT
J gene: TRBJ2-1; D gene: TRBD2; clone size: .; V gene: TRBV29-1; CDR3 protein: CSVEWGLAGDEQFF; CDR3 DNA: TGCAGCGTTGAATGGGGGCTAGCGGGAGATGAGCAGTTCTTC
J gene: TRBJ1-4; D gene: .; clone size: .; V gene: TRBV4-2; CDR3 protein: CASSQDRTITGEKLFF; CDR3 DNA: TGTGCCAGCAGCCAAGATCGGACCATAACAGGTGAAAAACTGTTTTTT
J gene: TRBJ1-2; D gene: .; clone size: once; V gene: TRBV6-2/TRBV6-3; CDR3 protein: CASSYSPHTGNYGYTF; CDR3 DNA: TGTGCCAGCAGTTACTCTCCCCACACAGGGAACTATGGCTACACCTTC
J gene: TRBJ1-2; D gene: .; clone size: .; V gene: TRBV30; CDR3 protein: CAWIGRAGYHYGYTF; CDR3 DNA: TGTGCCTGGATTGGGAGGGCCGGGTACCACTATGGCTACACCTTC
J gene: TRBJ2-5; D gene: TRBD2; clone size: .; V gene: TRBV15; CDR3 protein: CATSRGTSGTETQYF; CDR3 DNA: TGTGCCACCAGCAGGGGGACTAGCGGGACGGAGACCCAGTACTTC
J gene: TRBJ1-2; D gene: .; clone size: .; V gene: TRBV2; CDR3 protein: CASRPDSPNYGYTF; CDR3 DNA: TGTGCCAGCAGACCTGACAGCCCTAACTATGGCTACACCTTC
J gene: TRBJ1-5; D gene: .; clone size: .; V gene: TRBV28; CDR3 protein: CASSHHRDNQPQHF; CDR3 DNA: TGTGCCAGCAGCCACCACAGGGATAATCAGCCCCAGCATTTT
J gene: TRBJ1-1; D gene: TRBD1; clone size: once; V gene: TRBV7-3; CDR3 protein: CASSWGTGNPEAFF; CDR3 DNA: TGTGCCAGCAGCTGGGGGACAGGGAACCCTGAAGCTTTCTTT
J gene: TRBJ2-1; D gene: TRBD2; clone size: once; V gene: TRBV28; CDR3 protein: CASASGGVAGYNEQFF; CDR3 DNA: TGTGCCAGCGCGTCCGGGGGGGTAGCGGGCTACAATGAGCAGTTCTTC
J gene: TRBJ2-3; D gene: .; clone size: .; V gene: TRBV28; CDR3 protein: CASSLTQTSTDTQYF; CDR3 DNA: TGTGCCAGCAGTTTAACTCAAACTTCCACAGATACGCAGTATTTT
J gene: TRBJ2-3; D gene: .; clone size: .; V gene: TRBV7-3; CDR3 protein: CASSLRLAASTDTQYF; CDR3 DNA: TGTGCCAGCAGCTTAAGGCTAGCCGCTAGCACAGATACGCAGTATTTT
J gene: TRBJ1-5; D gene: .; clone size: .; V gene: TRBV28; CDR3 protein: CASRVAASSNQPQHF; CDR3 DNA: TGTGCCAGCAGGGTTGCGGCATCGAGCAATCAGCCCCAGCATTTT
J gene: TRBJ1-5; D gene: TRBD1; clone size: .; V gene: TRBV18; CDR3 protein: CASSPYPGQGNQPQHF; CDR3 DNA: TGTGCCAGCTCACCCTATCCGGGACAGGGGAATCAGCCCCAGCATTTT
J gene: TRBJ1-2; D gene: TRBD1; clone size: .; V gene: TRBV7-2; CDR3 protein: CASSRQGLGYTF; CDR3 DNA: TGTGCCAGCAGTCGACAGGGGCTGGGCTACACCTTC
J gene: TRBJ2-7; D gene: TRBD1; clone size: once; V gene: TRBV5-1; CDR3 protein: CASSPGQGVYEQYF; CDR3 DNA: TGCGCCAGCAGCCCCGGACAGGGTGTCTACGAGCAGTACTTC